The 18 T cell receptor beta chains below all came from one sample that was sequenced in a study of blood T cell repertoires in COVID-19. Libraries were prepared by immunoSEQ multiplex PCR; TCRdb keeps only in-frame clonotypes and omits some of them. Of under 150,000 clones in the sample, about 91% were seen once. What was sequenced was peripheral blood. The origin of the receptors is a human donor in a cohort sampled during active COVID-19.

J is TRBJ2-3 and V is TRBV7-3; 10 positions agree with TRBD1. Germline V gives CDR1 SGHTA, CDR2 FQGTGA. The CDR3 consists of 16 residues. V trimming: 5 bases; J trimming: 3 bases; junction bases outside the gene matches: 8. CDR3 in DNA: TGTGCCAGCAGCAGTTACGGGGGACAGGGGACAGATACGCAGTATTTT. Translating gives CASSSYGGQGTDTQYF.

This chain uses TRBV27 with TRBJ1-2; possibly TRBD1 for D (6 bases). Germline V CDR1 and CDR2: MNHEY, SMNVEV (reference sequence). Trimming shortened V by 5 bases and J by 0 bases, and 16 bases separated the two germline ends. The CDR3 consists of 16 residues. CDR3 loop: CASSPSTGHSNYGYTF. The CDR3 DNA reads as TGTGCCAGCAGTCCCTCGACAGGCCATTCTAACTATGGCTACACCTTC.

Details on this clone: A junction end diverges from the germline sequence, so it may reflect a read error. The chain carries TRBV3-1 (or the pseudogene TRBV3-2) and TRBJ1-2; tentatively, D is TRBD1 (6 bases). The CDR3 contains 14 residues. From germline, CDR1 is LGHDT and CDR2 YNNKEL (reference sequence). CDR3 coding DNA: TGTGCCAGCAGCCAGGTAACAGGGACCCCCCGAATTCTCTTC. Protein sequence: CASSQVTGTPRILF.

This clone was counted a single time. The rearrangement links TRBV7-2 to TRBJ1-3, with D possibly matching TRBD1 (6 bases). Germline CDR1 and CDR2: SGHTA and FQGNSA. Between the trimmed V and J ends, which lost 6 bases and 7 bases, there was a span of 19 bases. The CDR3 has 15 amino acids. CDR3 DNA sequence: TGTGCCAGCAGGTTCCAAACAGGGTTGGGGAACACCATATATTTT. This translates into CASRFQTGLGNTIYF.

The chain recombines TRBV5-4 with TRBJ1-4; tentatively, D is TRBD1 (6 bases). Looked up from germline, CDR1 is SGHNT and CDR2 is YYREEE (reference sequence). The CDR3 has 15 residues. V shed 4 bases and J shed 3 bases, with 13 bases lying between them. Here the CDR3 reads CASSPTGSPNEKLFF. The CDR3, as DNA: TGTGCCAGCAGCCCAACAGGGTCCCCTAATGAAAAACTGTTTTTT.

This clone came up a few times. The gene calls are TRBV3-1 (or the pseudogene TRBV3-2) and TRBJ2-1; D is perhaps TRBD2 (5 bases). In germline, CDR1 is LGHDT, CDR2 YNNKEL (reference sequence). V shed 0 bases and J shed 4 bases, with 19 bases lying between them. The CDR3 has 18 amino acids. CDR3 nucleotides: TGTGCCAGCAGCCAAGATTACCCCGGGAACCAGCTGTACAATGAGCAGTTCTTC. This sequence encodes CASSQDYPGNQLYNEQFF.

CDR3 coding DNA: TGTGCCAGCAGCTTAGAGTGGGGGCCTAATTCACCCCTCCACTTT. It encodes CASSLEWGPNSPLHF. The chain carries TRBV11-1 and TRBJ1-6; TRBD1 might be the D (6 bases). This CDR3 is 15 amino acids long. Trimming pared 1 base from V and 6 bases from J, leaving 10 bases between. Germline V gene lookup returns CDR1 SGHAT and CDR2 FQDESV (reference sequence).

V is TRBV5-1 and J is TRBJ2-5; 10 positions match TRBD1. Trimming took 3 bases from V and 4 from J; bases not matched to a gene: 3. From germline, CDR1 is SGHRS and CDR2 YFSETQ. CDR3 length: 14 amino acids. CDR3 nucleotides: TGCGCCAGCAGCTCCCGGACAGGGGGAGAGACCCAGTACTTC. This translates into CASSSRTGGETQYF.

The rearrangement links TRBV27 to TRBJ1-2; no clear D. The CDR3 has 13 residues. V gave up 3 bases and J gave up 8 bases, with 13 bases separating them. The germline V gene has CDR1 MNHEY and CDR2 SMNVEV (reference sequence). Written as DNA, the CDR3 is TGTGCCAGCAGTTTCGGGTCGGGGAGAGGCTACACCTTC. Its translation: CASSFGSGRGYTF.

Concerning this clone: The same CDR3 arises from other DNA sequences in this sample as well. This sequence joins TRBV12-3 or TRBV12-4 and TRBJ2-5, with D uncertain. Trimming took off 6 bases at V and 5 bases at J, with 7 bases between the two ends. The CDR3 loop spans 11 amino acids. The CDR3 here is CASSWAETQYF. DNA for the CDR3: TGTGCCAGCAGCTGGGCGGAGACCCAGTACTTC.

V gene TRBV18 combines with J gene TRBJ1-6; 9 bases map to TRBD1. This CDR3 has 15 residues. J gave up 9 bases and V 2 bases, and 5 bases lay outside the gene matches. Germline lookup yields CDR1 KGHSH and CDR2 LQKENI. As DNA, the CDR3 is TGTGCCAGCTCACCAACAGGGGGCGAAGGTTCACCCCTCCACTTT. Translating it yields CASSPTGGEGSPLHF.

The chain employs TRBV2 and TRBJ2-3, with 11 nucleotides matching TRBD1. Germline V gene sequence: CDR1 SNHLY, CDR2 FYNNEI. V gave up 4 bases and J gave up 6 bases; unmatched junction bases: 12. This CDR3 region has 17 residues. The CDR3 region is CASSGPDRGPGEDTQYF. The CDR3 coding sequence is TGTGCCAGCAGTGGCCCGGACAGGGGGCCGGGTGAGGATACGCAGTATTTT.

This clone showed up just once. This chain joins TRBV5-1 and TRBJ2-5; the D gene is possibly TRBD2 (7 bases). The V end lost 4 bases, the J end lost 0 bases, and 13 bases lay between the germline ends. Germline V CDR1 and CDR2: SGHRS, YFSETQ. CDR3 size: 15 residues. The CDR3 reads CASSRGDTYQETQYF. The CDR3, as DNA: TGCGCCAGCAGCCGGGGGGACACGTACCAAGAGACCCAGTACTTC.

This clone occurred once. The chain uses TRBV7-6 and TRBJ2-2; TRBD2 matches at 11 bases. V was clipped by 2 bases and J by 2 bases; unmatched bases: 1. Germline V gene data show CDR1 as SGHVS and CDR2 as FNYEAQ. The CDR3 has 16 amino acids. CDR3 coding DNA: TGTGCCAGCAGCTTAAGACTAGCGGGAAACACCGGGGAGCTGTTTTTT. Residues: CASSLRLAGNTGELFF. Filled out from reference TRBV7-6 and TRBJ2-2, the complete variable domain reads GAGVSQSPRYKVTKRGQDVALRCDPISGHVSLYWYRQALGQGPEFLTYFNYEAQQDKSGLPNDRFSAERPEGSISTLTIQRTEQRDSAMYRCASSLRLAGNTGELFFGEGSRLTVL.

CDR3 in amino acids: CASRLAREERFYEQYF. CDR3 coding DNA: TGTGCAAGTCGCTTAGCGCGGGAGGAGCGATTCTACGAGCAGTACTTC. The V call is TRBV12-2, the J call TRBJ2-7; no check of the table's D call, TRBD2, against the DNA was made. TRBV12-2 is a pseudogene. CDR3 length equals 16 residues.

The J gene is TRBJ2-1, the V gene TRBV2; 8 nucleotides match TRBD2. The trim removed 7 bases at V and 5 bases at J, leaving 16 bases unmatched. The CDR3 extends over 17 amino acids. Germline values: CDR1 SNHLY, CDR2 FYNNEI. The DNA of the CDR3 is TGTGCCAGCATGGGTAGCGGGGCTTACTCAATTAACAATGAGCAGTTCTTC. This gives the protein CASMGSGAYSINNEQFF.

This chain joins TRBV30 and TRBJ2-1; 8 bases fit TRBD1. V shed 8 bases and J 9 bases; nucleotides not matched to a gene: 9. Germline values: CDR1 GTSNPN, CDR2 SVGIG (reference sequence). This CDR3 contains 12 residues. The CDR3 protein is CALGRRGLEQFF. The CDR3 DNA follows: TGTGCCCTAGGCCGCAGGGGGCTTGAGCAGTTCTTC.

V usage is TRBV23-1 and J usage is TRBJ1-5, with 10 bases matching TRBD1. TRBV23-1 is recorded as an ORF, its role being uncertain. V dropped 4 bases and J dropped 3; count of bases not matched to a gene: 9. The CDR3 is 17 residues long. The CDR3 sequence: CASSRPGQGCVNQPQHF. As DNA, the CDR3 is TGCGCCAGCAGTCGACCGGGACAGGGGTGCGTCAATCAGCCCCAGCATTTT.